The sequence of this TCR beta chain was determined in a study of beta chain features in type 1 diabetes. Overall study results and limits: Compared to healthy donors, patients appeared to have naive, central memory and Treg TCRB repertoires that were more alike. A cDNA-based sequencing approach could over-represent cells with high TCR expression. In all four CD4+ subsets, TCRB CDR3 length was significantly, moderately reduced in type 1 diabetes. Unsettled here was the matter of whether HLA type influences TCRB rearrangement.

CDR3 length: 14 residues. V gave up 1 base and J gave up 6 bases, with 9 bases separating them. CDR1 is SGHTA, CDR2 FQGNSA, per germline. Sequencing targeted expressed TCRB transcripts, as all isolated RNA had been reverse transcribed. Average reads for naive, central memory and regulatory T cell samples were about 3.57 million. Profiled with immunoSEQ multiplex PCR; TCRdb holds only in-frame clones, not every one. This table has a few hundred thousand clones, roughly 9.8% appearing once. With respect to this clone: Its antigen is not known.

Specimen: central memory CD4+ T cells from blood. This chain links TRBV7-2 with TRBJ2-2; D might be TRBD1 or TRBD2, each matching 5 bases. This TCR was sampled from a man aged 25 to 40 with type 1 diabetes. Here the CDR3 reads CASSLGGEAGELFF. The CDR3 nucleotides are TGTGCCAGCAGCTTAGGAGGGGAAGCCGGGGAGCTGTTTTTT. The variable domain in full, completed from reference TRBV7-2 and TRBJ2-2, reads GAGVSQSPSNKVTEKGKDVELRCDPISGHTALYWYRQSLGQGLEFLIYFQGNSAPDKSGLPSDRFSAERTGGSVSTLTIQRTQQEDSAVYLCASSLGGEAGELFFGEGSRLTVL.